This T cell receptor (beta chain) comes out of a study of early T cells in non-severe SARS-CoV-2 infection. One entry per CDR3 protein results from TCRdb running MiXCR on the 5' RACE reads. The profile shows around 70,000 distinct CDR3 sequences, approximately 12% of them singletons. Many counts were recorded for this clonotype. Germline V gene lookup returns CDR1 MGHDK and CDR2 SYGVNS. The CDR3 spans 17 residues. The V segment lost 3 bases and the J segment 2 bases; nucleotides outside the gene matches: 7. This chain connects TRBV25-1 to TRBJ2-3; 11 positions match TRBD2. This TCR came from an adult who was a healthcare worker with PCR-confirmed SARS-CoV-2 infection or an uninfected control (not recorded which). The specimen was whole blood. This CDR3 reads CASSDPTSGGFTDTQYF. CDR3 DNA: TGTGCCAGCAGTGACCCCACTAGCGGGGGATTCACAGATACGCAGTATTTT.